One sample yielded the 3 T cell receptor beta chains listed below, sequenced in a study of T cell repertoires in cytomegalovirus infection. MiXCR, run by TCRdb on the reads, gives a single entry per CDR3 protein. The table has 150,000 to 200,000 distinct CDR3 sequences, approximately 15% seen once. The specimen sequenced was PBMCs. The receptors here all came from a human donor in good health (CMV status not recorded). Some clones in this sample may be carry-over from other donors' samples.

In its sample, this clonotype was seen a few times. J is TRBJ2-1 and V is TRBV6-2 or TRBV6-3; D gene uncertain. From germline, CDR1 is MNHEY and CDR2 SVGEGT. The CDR3 is made up of 13 amino acids. V lost 3 bases and J lost 2, with 5 bases in between. CDR3 nucleotides: TGTGCCAGCAGTTATGCGGCCTACAATGAGCAGTTCTTC. Translating it yields CASSYAAYNEQFF.

This clonotype was detected a few times. This chain uses TRBV6-5 with TRBJ2-5; 10 bases are shared with TRBD2. CDR1 and CDR2 from the germline V gene are MNHEY and SVGAGI. This CDR3 is built from 16 residues. The J segment lost 3 bases and the V segment lost 0 bases, leaving 4 bases of the junction unmatched. CDR3 sequence reads: CASSYSGTSVKETQYF. The DNA of the CDR3 is TGTGCCAGCAGTTACTCCGGGACTAGCGTCAAAGAGACCCAGTACTTC.

This clonotype was detected only a few times. V usage is TRBV2 and J usage is TRBJ1-3; D not certain. CDR3 length equals 15 residues. V was trimmed by 1 base and J by 0 bases, leaving 7 bases between them. Germline loops: CDR1 SNHLY, CDR2 FYNNEI. The CDR3 DNA reads TGTGCCAGCAGTGAAGGGGCCAGCTCTGGAAACACCATATATTTT. Translation: CASSEGASSGNTIYF.